This record concerns one T cell receptor (beta chain) sequence. Its antigen is as yet unknown. This record comes from a study of cytomegalovirus exposure and HLA in healthy donors. The study's findings and limits: Later analysis reportedly placed an Asian-associated ancestry cluster below the approximately 680-donor mean in N-insertions.

A multiplex PCR was run with 60 Vbeta primers and 13 Jbeta primers. Sequencing used immunoSEQ multiplex PCR; TCRdb keeps in-frame clones, though not all of them. In the table there are 90,000 to 130,000 clones, approximately 79% of which are singletons. The CDR3 totals 14 residues. Looked up from germline, CDR1 is SGHRS and CDR2 is YFSETQ. The ends were cut back, 0 bases at V and 4 bases at J, with 8 bases in the middle. The sequence came from a man aged 25 to 45 in good health and CMV-seropositive. This sequence joins TRBV5-1 and TRBJ1-5; D possibly corresponds to TRBD1 (5 bases). Sequencing was carried out using PBMCs. The CDR3 bases are TGCGCCAGCAGCTTGGGAGACAGAAATCAGCCCCAGCATTTT. This translates into CASSLGDRNQPQHF.